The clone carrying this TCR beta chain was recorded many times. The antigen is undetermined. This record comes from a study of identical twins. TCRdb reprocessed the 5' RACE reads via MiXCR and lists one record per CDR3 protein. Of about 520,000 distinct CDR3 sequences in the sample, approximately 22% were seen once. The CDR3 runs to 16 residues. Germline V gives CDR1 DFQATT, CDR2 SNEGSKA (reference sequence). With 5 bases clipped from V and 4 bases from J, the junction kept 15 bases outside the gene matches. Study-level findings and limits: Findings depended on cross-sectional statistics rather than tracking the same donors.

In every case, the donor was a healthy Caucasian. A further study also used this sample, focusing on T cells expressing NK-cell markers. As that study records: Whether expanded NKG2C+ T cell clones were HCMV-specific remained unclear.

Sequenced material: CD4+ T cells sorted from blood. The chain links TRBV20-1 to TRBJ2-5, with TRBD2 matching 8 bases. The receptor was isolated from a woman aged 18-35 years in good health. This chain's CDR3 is CSAPGLTGGRGETQYF. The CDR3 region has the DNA TGCAGTGCTCCGGGACTGACGGGAGGGAGGGGAGAGACCCAGTACTTC.